This T cell receptor (beta chain) emerged from a study of PD-1 blockade in classical Hodgkin lymphoma. Sequenced by immunoSEQ multiplex PCR; TCRdb stores in-frame clones only, minus some. In the table there are tens of thousands of clones, about nine tenths of which are singletons. Study results and caveats: The baseline diversity of complete responders showed similarity to that of newly diagnosed patients. When nivolumab was started under 1 year after ASCT, patients were excluded. Healthy donors were reported to have higher baseline TCR diversity than newly diagnosed patients. Only CD4+ TCR diversity, not CD8+, had risen significantly by C4D1.

A remark on this clone: Its antigen is undetermined.

Time point denoted: cycle 4 day 1 (C4D1), after 5 to 7 weeks of nivolumab. Every one of the patients relapsed after autologous stem cell transplantation (brentuximab vedotin exposure was variable). The receptor comes from a human donor with classical Hodgkin lymphoma. Sample: peripheral blood mononuclear cells (PBMCs), taken before the fourth cycle of nivolumab.

The CDR3 region is CASSVVDAFRETQYF. The CDR3 coding sequence is TGTGCCAGCAGCGTAGTGGACGCCTTTAGGGAGACCCAGTACTTC. The V call is TRBV9, the J call TRBJ2-5; D is unclear. Germline loops: CDR1 SGDLS, CDR2 YYNGEE. The CDR3 totals 15 residues. With 0 bases removed from V and 5 bases from J, the gap between germline ends came to 14 bases. Combining the CDR3 with reference TRBV9 and TRBJ2-5 gives the whole variable domain DSGVTQTPKHLITATGQRVTLRCSPRSGDLSVYWYQQSLDQGLQFLIQYYNGEERAKGNILERFSAQQFPDLHSELNLSSLELGDSALYFCASSVVDAFRETQYFGPGTRLLVL.